This T cell receptor beta chain comes out of a study of identical twins. Study conclusions and caveats: Partial confounding of zero-insertion analyses by invariant MAIT and iNKT cells was possible. Models, which agreed with sharing between unrelated individuals, nonetheless underestimated the out-of-frame TCR alpha sharing seen in monozygotic twins.

Every one of the donors was a healthy Caucasian. A universal primer site was created by template switching, with the cDNA bearing unique molecular identifiers. TCRdb itself ran the 5' RACE reads through MiXCR, one entry per CDR3 protein. Here the sample spans around 480,000 distinct CDR3 sequences, more than 13% being singletons. With 2 bases removed from V and 2 bases from J, the gap between germline ends came to 10 bases. The CDR3 spans 14 residues. The germline gives CDR1 MGHDK, CDR2 SYGVNS. This clonotype has just a few counts. Its cognate antigen is unknown. These same records also appear under a second study, on yellow fever vaccine responses in identical twins.

The V and J genes are TRBV25-1 and TRBJ2-7, with no clear D. The receptor comes from a woman aged 18 to 35 in good health. Sequenced sample: CD4+ T cells sorted from blood. This CDR3 is CASSEGAGTYEQYF. CDR3 DNA sequence: TGTGCCAGCAGTGAAGGCGCAGGAACCTACGAGCAGTACTTC.